Detailed here is one T cell receptor beta chain. This record belongs to a study of blood T cells in healthy people across ages. Primed by a sample-barcoded 5' primer and a J-beta primer mix, a second PCR proceeded for about 7 to 11 cycles. TCRdb redid the calling of the 5' RACE reads with MiXCR, one entry per CDR3 protein. The sample holds 1.5 million to 2 million distinct CDR3 sequences, roughly 27% seen once. Peripheral blood samples of around 9.3 milliliters were drawn from each donor. The CDR3 has 14 amino acids. Trimming cost V 6 bases and J 5 bases, with 17 bases left between them. In germline, CDR1 is SGHRS, CDR2 YFSETQ.

The specimen sequenced was blood. This sequence was found in a woman under 40 in good health. The chain combines TRBV5-1 with TRBJ1-1; D uncertain. CDR3 region: CASTGDMVGTEAFF. The CDR3, as DNA: TGCGCCAGCACCGGGGATATGGTGGGAACTGAAGCTTTCTTT.